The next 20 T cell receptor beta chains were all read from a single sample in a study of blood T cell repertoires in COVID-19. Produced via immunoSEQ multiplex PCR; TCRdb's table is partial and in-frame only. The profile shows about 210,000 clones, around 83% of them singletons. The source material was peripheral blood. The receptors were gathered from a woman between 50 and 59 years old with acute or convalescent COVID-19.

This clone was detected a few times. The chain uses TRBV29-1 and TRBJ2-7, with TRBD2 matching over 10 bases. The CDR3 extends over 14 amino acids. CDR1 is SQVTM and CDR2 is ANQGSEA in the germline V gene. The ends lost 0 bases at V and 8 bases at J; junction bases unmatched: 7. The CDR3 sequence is CSVEDGGLASQQYF. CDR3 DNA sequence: TGCAGCGTTGAAGACGGGGGACTAGCGTCCCAGCAGTACTTC.

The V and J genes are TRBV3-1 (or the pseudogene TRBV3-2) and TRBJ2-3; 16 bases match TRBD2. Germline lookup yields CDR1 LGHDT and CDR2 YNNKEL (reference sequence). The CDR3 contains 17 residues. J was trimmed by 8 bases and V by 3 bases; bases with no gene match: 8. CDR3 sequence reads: CASSHQGLAGGQGTQYF. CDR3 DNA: TGTGCCAGCAGCCATCAGGGACTAGCGGGAGGGCAGGGTACGCAGTATTTT.

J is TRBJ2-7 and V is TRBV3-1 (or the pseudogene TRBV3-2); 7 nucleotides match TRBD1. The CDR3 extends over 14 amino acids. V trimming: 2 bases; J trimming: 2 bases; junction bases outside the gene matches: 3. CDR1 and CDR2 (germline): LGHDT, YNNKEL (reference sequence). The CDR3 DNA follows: TGTGCCAGCAGCCAAAGGGACAGCACCTACGAGCAGTACTTC. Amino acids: CASSQRDSTYEQYF.

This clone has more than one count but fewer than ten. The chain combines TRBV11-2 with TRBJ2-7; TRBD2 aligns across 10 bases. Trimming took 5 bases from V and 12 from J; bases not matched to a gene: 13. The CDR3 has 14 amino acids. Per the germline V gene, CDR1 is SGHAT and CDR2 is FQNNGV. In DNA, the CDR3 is TGTGCCAGCAGCCCACTAGCGGGACCCACCTTAGGGTACTTC. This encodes CASSPLAGPTLGYF.

CDR3: CASSLFKGEQYF. The DNA for the CDR3 is TGTGCCAGCAGTTTGTTTAAGGGGGAGCAGTACTTC. The chain recombines TRBV12-3 or TRBV12-4 with TRBJ2-7, with D perhaps matching TRBD1 (5 bases). Trimming shortened V by 3 bases and J by 7 bases, and 10 bases separated the two germline ends. The CDR3 loop spans 12 amino acids.

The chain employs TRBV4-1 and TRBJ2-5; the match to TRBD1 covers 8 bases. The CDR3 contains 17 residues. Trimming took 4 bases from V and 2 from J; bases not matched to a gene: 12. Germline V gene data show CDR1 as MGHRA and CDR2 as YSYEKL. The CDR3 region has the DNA TGCGCCAGCAGCCCCTTGGTTCAGGGGGCGGAACAAGAGACCCAGTACTTC. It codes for CASSPLVQGAEQETQYF.

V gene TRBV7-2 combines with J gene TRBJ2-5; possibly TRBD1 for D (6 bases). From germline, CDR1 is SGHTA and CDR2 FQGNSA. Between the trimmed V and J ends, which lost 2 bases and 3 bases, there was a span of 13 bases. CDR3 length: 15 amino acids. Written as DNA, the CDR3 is TGTGCCAGCAGCTTATCGAGGACAGAAAAAGAGACCCAGTACTTC. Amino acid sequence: CASSLSRTEKETQYF.

CDR3 protein: CAWSTRSLTSRYPYEQYF. The CDR3 DNA sequence: TGTGCCTGGAGTACGAGGAGTCTTACTAGCCGATACCCCTACGAGCAGTACTTC. The rearrangement joins TRBV30 to TRBJ2-7; weak D call: TRBD2 (6 bases). The ends were cut back, 2 bases at V and 2 bases at J, with 25 bases in the middle. The CDR3 extends over 18 amino acids. Per the germline V gene, CDR1 is GTSNPN and CDR2 is SVGIG (reference sequence).

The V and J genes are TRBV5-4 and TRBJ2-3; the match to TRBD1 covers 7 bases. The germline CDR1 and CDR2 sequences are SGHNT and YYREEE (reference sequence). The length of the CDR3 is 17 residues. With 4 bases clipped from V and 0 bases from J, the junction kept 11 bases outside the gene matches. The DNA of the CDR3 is TGTGCCAGCAGCAACCCCGAGGGCAGGGGGAGCACAGATACGCAGTATTTT. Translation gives CASSNPEGRGSTDTQYF. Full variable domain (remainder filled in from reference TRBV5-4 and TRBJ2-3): ETGVTQSPTHLIKTRGQQVTLRCSSQSGHNTVSWYQQALGQGPQFIFQYYREEENGRGNFPPRFSGLQFPNYSSELNVNALELDDSALYLCASSNPEGRGSTDTQYFGPGTRLTVL.

CDR3 sequence: CASSQVGERGPQHF. The DNA of the CDR3 is TGTGCCAGCAGCCAAGTGGGAGAACGGGGGCCCCAGCATTTT. The V gene is TRBV4-2, the J gene TRBJ1-5; D not resolved. V was shortened by 1 base and J by 9 bases, with 13 bases between the two germline ends. Germline V gene sequence: CDR1 LGHNA, CDR2 YNFKEQ. The CDR3 contains 14 residues.

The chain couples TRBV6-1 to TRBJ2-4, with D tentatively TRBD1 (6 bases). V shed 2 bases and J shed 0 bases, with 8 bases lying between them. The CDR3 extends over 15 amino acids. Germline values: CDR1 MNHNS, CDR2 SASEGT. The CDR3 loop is CASSERGIAKNIQYF. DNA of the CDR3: TGTGCCAGCAGTGAAAGGGGGATAGCCAAAAACATTCAGTACTTC.

The CDR3: CASSQGLAEETQYF. The CDR3 DNA reads as TGTGCCAGCAGCCAGGGACTAGCGGAAGAGACCCAGTACTTC. The chain couples TRBV6-5 to TRBJ2-5; 11 nucleotides match TRBD2. CDR3 length equals 14 residues. Trimming at V came to 6 bases and at J to 3 bases, leaving 3 bases not matched to a gene. Germline loops: CDR1 MNHEY, CDR2 SVGAGI.

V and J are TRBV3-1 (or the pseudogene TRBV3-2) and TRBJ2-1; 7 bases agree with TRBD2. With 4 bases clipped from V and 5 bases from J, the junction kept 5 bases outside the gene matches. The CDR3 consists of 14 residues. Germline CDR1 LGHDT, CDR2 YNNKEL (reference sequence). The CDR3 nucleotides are TGTGCCAGCAGCCCTGGGACTACCCACAATGAGCAGTTCTTC. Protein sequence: CASSPGTTHNEQFF.

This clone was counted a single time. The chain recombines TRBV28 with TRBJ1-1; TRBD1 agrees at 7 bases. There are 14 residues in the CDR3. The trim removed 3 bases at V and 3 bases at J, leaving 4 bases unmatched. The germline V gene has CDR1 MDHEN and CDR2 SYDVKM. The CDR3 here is CASSFQQGYTEAFF. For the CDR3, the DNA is TGTGCCAGCAGTTTCCAACAGGGGTACACTGAAGCTTTCTTT.

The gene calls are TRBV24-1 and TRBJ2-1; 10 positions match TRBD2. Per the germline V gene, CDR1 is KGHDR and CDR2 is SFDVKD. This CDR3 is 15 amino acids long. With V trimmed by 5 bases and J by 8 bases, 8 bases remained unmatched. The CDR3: CATSVAGGGRDEQFF. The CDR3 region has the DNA TGTGCCACCAGTGTAGCGGGAGGTGGAAGGGATGAGCAGTTCTTC.

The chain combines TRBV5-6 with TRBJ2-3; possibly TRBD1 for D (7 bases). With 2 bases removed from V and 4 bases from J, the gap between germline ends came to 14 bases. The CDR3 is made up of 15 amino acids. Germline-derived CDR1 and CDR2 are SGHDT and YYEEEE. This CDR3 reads CASSFTGEDPDTQYF. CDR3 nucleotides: TGTGCCAGCAGCTTTACAGGGGAGGACCCAGATACGCAGTATTTT.

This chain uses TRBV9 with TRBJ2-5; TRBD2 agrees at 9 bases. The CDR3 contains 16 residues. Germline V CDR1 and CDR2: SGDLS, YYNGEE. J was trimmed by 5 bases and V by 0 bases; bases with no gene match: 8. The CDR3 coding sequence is TGTGCCAGCAGCGTAGGGGTAGCGGGAGTCTCGGAGACCCAGTACTTC. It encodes CASSVGVAGVSETQYF. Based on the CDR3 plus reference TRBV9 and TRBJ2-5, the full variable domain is DSGVTQTPKHLITATGQRVTLRCSPRSGDLSVYWYQQSLDQGLQFLIQYYNGEERAKGNILERFSAQQFPDLHSELNLSSLELGDSALYFCASSVGVAGVSETQYFGPGTRLLVL.

The CDR3 bases are TGTGCCAGCAGTTTTCGGGACAGGGACAATCAGCCCCAGCATTTT. Its protein product is CASSFRDRDNQPQHF. V usage is TRBV28 and J usage is TRBJ1-5, with TRBD1 identical over 9 bases. Germline V lookup: CDR1 MDHEN, CDR2 SYDVKM. The CDR3 contains 15 residues. With 3 bases clipped from V and 3 bases from J, the junction kept 3 bases outside the gene matches.

In nucleotides, the CDR3 is TGTGCCAGCAGCTATAACCGGGACAGTAACACCGGGGAGCTGTTTTTT. It translates to CASSYNRDSNTGELFF. V is TRBV11-2 and J is TRBJ2-2; TRBD1 aligns across 7 bases. The CDR3 contains 16 residues. V lost 4 bases, J lost 2 bases, and 7 bases stayed unmatched. Germline V gene sequence: CDR1 SGHAT, CDR2 FQNNGV. The variable domain in full, completed from reference TRBV11-2 and TRBJ2-2, reads EAGVAQSPRYKIIEKRQSVAFWCNPISGHATLYWYQQILGQGPKLLIQFQNNGVVDDSQLPKDRFSAERLKGVDSTLKIQPAKLEDSAVYLCASSYNRDSNTGELFFGEGSRLTVL.

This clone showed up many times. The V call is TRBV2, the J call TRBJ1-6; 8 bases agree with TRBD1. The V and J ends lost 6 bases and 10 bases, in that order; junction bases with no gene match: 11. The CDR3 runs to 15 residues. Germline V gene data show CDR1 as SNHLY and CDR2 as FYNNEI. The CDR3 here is CASSEGQERRSPLHF. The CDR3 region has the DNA TGTGCCAGCAGCGAGGGACAGGAGAGAAGGTCACCCCTCCACTTT.